The 13 T cell receptor beta chains below all came from one sample that was sequenced in a study of shared clonotypes between healthy human individuals. Only in-frame clones appear in the TCRdb table, and some are missing; sequencing was by immunoSEQ multiplex PCR. The profile shows 850,000 to 1,200,000 clones, roughly 70% of them singletons. What was sequenced was memory CD4+ T cells sorted from blood. The subset is: CD45RA-negative fraction. All receptors come from a man younger than 35 in good health.

The chain is built from TRBV6-1 and TRBJ2-1; D is uncertain. With 2 bases removed from V and 2 bases from J, the gap between germline ends came to 16 bases. CDR1 and CDR2 (germline): MNHNS, SASEGT. The CDR3 runs 17 residues. This CDR3 reads CASSERATRFAYNEQFF. CDR3 DNA sequence: TGTGCCAGCAGTGAAAGGGCGACGCGGTTCGCCTACAATGAGCAGTTCTTC.

This clone was seen more than once but under ten times. This chain joins TRBV7-2 and TRBJ1-1, with D maybe TRBD1 (5 bases). This CDR3 spans 15 amino acids. The germline gives CDR1 SGHTA, CDR2 FQGNSA. The V end lost 2 bases, the J end lost 0 bases, and 10 bases lay between the germline ends. The CDR3 is CASSLNRIMNTEAFF. DNA of the CDR3: TGTGCCAGCAGCTTAAACAGGATCATGAACACTGAAGCTTTCTTT.

On this clone itself: At one of its ends the junction is not consistent with the germline gene, which may arise from a read error. This chain connects TRBV6-6 to TRBJ2-7; tentatively, D is TRBD1 (6 bases). Germline CDR1 is MNHNY and CDR2 is SVGAGI (reference sequence). The CDR3 loop spans 11 amino acids. The CDR3 bases are TGTGCCAGCAGTTCCCCCCGGGACAAAGCCTTC. It translates to CASSSPRDKAF.

The rearrangement uses TRBV6-6 and TRBJ2-6; 9 nucleotides agree with TRBD1. This CDR3 has 14 residues. Trimming took 8 bases from V and 3 from J; bases not matched to a gene: 2. Looked up from germline, CDR1 is MNHNY and CDR2 is SVGAGI (reference sequence). DNA for the CDR3: TGTGCCAGCGGGACAGGGAATGGGGCCAACGTCCTGACTTTC. Its protein product is CASGTGNGANVLTF.

This sequence joins TRBV7-2 and TRBJ2-7; unclear D gene. CDR1 and CDR2 from the germline V gene are SGHTA and FQGNSA. CDR3 length: 15 amino acids. Trimming pared 4 bases from V and 1 base from J, leaving 14 bases between. The CDR3 loop reads CASSSGKDGSYEQYF. CDR3 bases: TGTGCCAGCAGCTCAGGAAAGGACGGTTCCTACGAGCAGTACTTC.

This sequence joins TRBV7-2 and TRBJ2-3, with 12 bases fitting TRBD2. Germline-derived CDR1 and CDR2 are SGHTA and FQGNSA. The V segment lost 5 bases and the J segment 5 bases; nucleotides outside the gene matches: 8. CDR3 length: 16 residues. The CDR3: CASSKTSGSGGDTQYF. CDR3 coding DNA: TGTGCCAGCAGCAAGACTAGCGGGAGCGGGGGAGATACGCAGTATTTT.

This chain joins TRBV27 and TRBJ2-7; possibly TRBD2 for D (6 bases). The germline CDR1 and CDR2 sequences are MNHEY and SMNVEV (reference sequence). CDR3 length equals 13 residues. The V end was cut by 6 bases, the J end by 2 bases, with 11 bases between. As DNA, the CDR3 is TGTGCCAGCAGCCTGGGACTTACCTACGAGCAGTACTTC. It codes for CASSLGLTYEQYF.

This chain uses TRBV6-6 with TRBJ2-7; D tentatively fits TRBD1 or TRBD2 (5 bases each). Germline assignment: CDR1 MNHNY and CDR2 SVGAGI (reference sequence). The CDR3 contains 13 residues. Trimming removed 5 bases from V and 5 bases from J, with 13 bases in between. The CDR3 nucleotides are TGTGCCAGCAGTCGGGGCAGGGAGCACGAGCAGTACTTC. It specifies CASSRGREHEQYF.

On this clone itself: It may be a read error: a sequence one base away is much more abundant. The V and J genes are TRBV29-1 and TRBJ2-7; 10 bases match TRBD2. The CDR3 sequence is 14 residues long. The germline V gene encodes CDR1 SQVTM and CDR2 ANQGSEA. The junction had 9 bases not matched to a gene; V was cut back by 7 bases and J by 3 bases. CDR3 sequence reads: CSADHPSGGYEQYF. CDR3 in DNA: TGCAGCGCTGACCACCCTAGCGGGGGCTACGAGCAGTACTTC.

The genes are TRBV4-3 and TRBJ1-1; TRBD1 matches 7 bases. V shed 4 bases, J shed 2 bases, and the junction held 10 bases outside the gene matches. Per the germline V gene, CDR1 is LGHNA and CDR2 is YSLEER. The CDR3 covers 16 residues. The CDR3 nucleotides are TGCGCCAGCAGCCGCGGGTACGGGACAGCTAACACTGAAGCTTTCTTT. Its protein product is CASSRGYGTANTEAFF.

This sequence joins TRBV5-1 and TRBJ2-5, with TRBD2 matching 15 bases. The V and J ends lost 4 bases and 4 bases, in that order; junction bases with no gene match: 8. Per the germline V gene, CDR1 is SGHRS and CDR2 is YFSETQ. The CDR3 has 17 amino acids. Here the CDR3 DNA reads TGCGCCAGCAGCCCCCGGACTAGCGGGGGGGCGGGAGAGACCCAGTACTTC. Translated: CASSPRTSGGAGETQYF.

J is TRBJ2-5 and V is TRBV7-2; 7 nucleotides agree with TRBD2. V dropped 1 base and J dropped 1; count of bases not matched to a gene: 6. From germline, CDR1 is SGHTA and CDR2 FQGNSA. This CDR3 has 16 residues. The CDR3 loop is CASSLGPVAGQETQYF. CDR3 bases: TGTGCCAGCAGCTTAGGGCCTGTAGCGGGCCAAGAGACCCAGTACTTC. Using reference TRBV7-2 and TRBJ2-5 for the parts outside the CDR3, the full variable domain is GAGVSQSPSNKVTEKGKDVELRCDPISGHTALYWYRQSLGQGLEFLIYFQGNSAPDKSGLPSDRFSAERTGGSVSTLTIQRTQQEDSAVYLCASSLGPVAGQETQYFGPGTRLLVL.

This clone came up a few times. V usage is TRBV6-1 and J usage is TRBJ1-5; D remains unclear. Trimming cost V 7 bases and J 0 bases, with 13 bases left between them. Germline CDR1 and CDR2: MNHNS and SASEGT. The CDR3 extends over 15 amino acids. The CDR3 DNA follows: TGTGCCAGCACCCTAGGCCCAAATAGCAATCAGCCCCAGCATTTT. Translated, it gives CASTLGPNSNQPQHF.